The 10 T cell receptor beta chains in this list originate from one sample, sequenced in a study of blood T cell repertoires in COVID-19. Only in-frame clones appear in the TCRdb table, and some are missing; sequencing was by immunoSEQ multiplex PCR. The sample includes about 190,000 clones, 90% of them seen just once. Sequenced material: peripheral blood. The source of these receptors is a man aged 50 to 59 with acute or convalescent COVID-19.

The chain combines TRBV10-3 with TRBJ1-1; 10 positions match TRBD1. The CDR3 is made up of 15 amino acids. J gave up 1 base and V 4 bases, and 3 bases lay outside the gene matches. The germline gives CDR1 ENHRY, CDR2 SYGVKD. The CDR3 spells CAISGRQGANTEAFF. The CDR3 bases are TGTGCCATCAGTGGAAGACAGGGGGCGAACACTGAAGCTTTCTTT.

The chain employs TRBV5-1 and TRBJ1-1; D not resolved. The CDR3 is 14 amino acids. The V gene's germline CDR1 is SGHRS and CDR2 YFSETQ. V was clipped by 0 bases and J by 4 bases, with 10 bases between them. DNA for the CDR3: TGCGCCAGCAGCTTGGGTGGGCAGGTCACTGAAGCTTTCTTT. It specifies CASSLGGQVTEAFF.

The chain joins TRBV21-1 to TRBJ2-7; the D call TRBD2 from the table was never checked on the DNA. TRBV21-1 is noted as a pseudogene. CDR3 length: 13 amino acids. CDR3 in amino acids: CASGRPGPYEQYV. The DNA for the CDR3 is TGTGCCAGCGGGAGGCCTGGACCCTACGAGCAGTACGTC.

The chain combines TRBV19 with TRBJ1-2, with D tentatively TRBD1 (5 bases). Germline V gene lookup returns CDR1 LNHDA and CDR2 SQIVND (reference sequence). With 9 bases removed from V and 2 bases from J, the gap between germline ends came to 19 bases. This CDR3 contains 15 residues. CDR3 DNA sequence: TGTGCCAGCGAGGCAGATTTTGCAGGGAACTATGGCTACACCTTC. Translated, it gives CASEADFAGNYGYTF.

The CDR3 sequence is CASSLGGRLNQPQHF. In DNA, the CDR3 is TGTGCCAGCAGCCTAGGGGGGCGGTTGAATCAGCCCCAGCATTTT. The chain uses TRBV7-9 and TRBJ1-5; a weak D match, TRBD1 (6 bases). The CDR3 contains 15 residues. Trimming removed 5 bases at V and 4 bases at J, with 15 bases between. Germline V gene sequence: CDR1 SEHNR, CDR2 FQNEAQ (reference sequence).

This clone was observed a single time. The chain is built from TRBV9 and TRBJ2-3; no definite D call. The CDR3 extends over 13 amino acids. CDR1 and CDR2 (germline): SGDLS, YYNGEE. The V end was cut by 1 base, the J end by 6 bases, with 9 bases between. CDR3 sequence reads: CASSVFLADTQYF. As DNA, the CDR3 is TGTGCCAGCAGCGTATTCTTGGCCGATACGCAGTATTTT. Full variable domain (outside the CDR3, taken from reference TRBV9 and TRBJ2-3): DSGVTQTPKHLITATGQRVTLRCSPRSGDLSVYWYQQSLDQGLQFLIQYYNGEERAKGNILERFSAQQFPDLHSELNLSSLELGDSALYFCASSVFLADTQYFGPGTRLTVL.

The rearrangement links TRBV24-1 to TRBJ1-5, with D perhaps TRBD1 (5 bases). Germline CDR1 and CDR2: KGHDR and SFDVKD. Trimming took 4 bases from V and 6 from J, leaving 9 bases between them. This CDR3 is 13 amino acids long. As DNA, the CDR3 is TGTGCCACCAGTGACGGGGGAGGTCAGCCCCAGCATTTT. Amino acid sequence: CATSDGGGQPQHF.

The V and J genes are TRBV5-1 and TRBJ1-2, with D possibly TRBD1 on 6 matching bases. V was trimmed by 1 base and J by 1 base, leaving 23 bases between them. Per the germline V gene, CDR1 is SGHRS and CDR2 is YFSETQ. The CDR3 has 19 residues. CDR3 amino acids: CASSLPETGTSTGNYGYTF. The CDR3 coding sequence is TGCGCCAGCAGCTTGCCGGAGACCGGGACATCAACGGGTAACTATGGCTACACCTTC.

In nucleotides, the CDR3 is TGTGCCAGCAGCCCCGGGGTAGATACGCAGTATTTT. It is translated as CASSPGVDTQYF. The J gene is TRBJ2-3, the V gene TRBV7-3, with a possible D match to TRBD2 (5 bases). Germline CDR1 reads SGHTA; CDR2 reads FQGTGA. V lost 5 bases, J lost 5 bases, and 8 bases lay in between. CDR3 length: 12 amino acids.

This chain joins TRBV3-1 (or the pseudogene TRBV3-2) and TRBJ1-1; D is perhaps TRBD1 (5 bases). The CDR3 is made up of 14 amino acids. Trimming removed 4 bases from V and 1 base from J, with 10 bases in between. The V gene's germline CDR1 is LGHDT and CDR2 YNNKEL (reference sequence). The CDR3 loop is CASSPGTWNTEAFF. The DNA for the CDR3 is TGTGCCAGCAGCCCCGGGACTTGGAACACTGAAGCTTTCTTT.